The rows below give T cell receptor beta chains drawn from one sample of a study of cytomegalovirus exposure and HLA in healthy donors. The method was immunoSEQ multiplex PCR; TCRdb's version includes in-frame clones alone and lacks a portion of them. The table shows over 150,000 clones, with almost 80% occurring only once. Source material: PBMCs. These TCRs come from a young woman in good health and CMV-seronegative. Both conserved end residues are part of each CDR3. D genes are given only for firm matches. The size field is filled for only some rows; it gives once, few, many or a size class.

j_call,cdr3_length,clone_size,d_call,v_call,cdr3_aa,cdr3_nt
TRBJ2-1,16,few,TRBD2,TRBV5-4,CASSLAGREAYNEQFF,TGTGCCAGCAGCTTGGCTGGGCGGGAGGCCTACAATGAGCAGTTCTTC
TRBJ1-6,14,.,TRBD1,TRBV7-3,CASSRSGGNSPLHF,TGTGCCAGCAGCCGCTCAGGGGGTAATTCACCCCTCCACTTT
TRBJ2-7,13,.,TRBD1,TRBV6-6,CASDSGQTYEQYF,TGTGCCAGCGACTCGGGACAGACCTACGAGCAGTACTTC
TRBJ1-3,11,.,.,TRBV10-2,CASRQGNTIYF,TGCGCCAGCAGACAAGGAAACACCATATATTTT
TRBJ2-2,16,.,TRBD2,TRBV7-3,CASSFILAGGTGELFF,TGTGCCAGCAGCTTTATTCTAGCGGGGGGGACCGGGGAGCTGTTTTTT
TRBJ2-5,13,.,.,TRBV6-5,CASRRGARETQYF,TGTGCCAGCAGGCGCGGGGCGCGGGAGACCCAGTACTTC
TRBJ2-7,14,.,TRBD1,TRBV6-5,CASSIIDRGHEQYF,TGTGCCAGCAGTATTATCGACAGGGGCCACGAGCAGTACTTC
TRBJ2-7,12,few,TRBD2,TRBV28,CASSKLAYEQYF,TGTGCCAGCAGCAAACTAGCGTACGAGCAGTACTTC
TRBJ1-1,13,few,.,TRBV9,CASSGHLNTEAFF,TGTGCCAGCAGCGGACATTTGAACACTGAAGCTTTCTTT
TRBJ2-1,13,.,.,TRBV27,CASSLGQTAEQFF,TGTGCCAGCAGTTTAGGACAGACAGCCGAGCAGTTCTTC
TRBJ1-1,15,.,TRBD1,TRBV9,CASSIGTGGHTEAFF,TGTGCCAGCAGCATTGGGACAGGGGGTCACACTGAAGCTTTCTTT
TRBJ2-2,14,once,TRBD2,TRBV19,CASAMGRVSGELFF,TGTGCCAGTGCCATGGGGAGGGTCTCCGGGGAGCTGTTTTTT
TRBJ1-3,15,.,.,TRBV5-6,CASSLRQRLGNTIYF,TGTGCCAGCAGCTTGAGGCAGCGACTCGGAAACACCATATATTTT
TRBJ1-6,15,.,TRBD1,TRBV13,CASSSRDRGYSPLHF,TGTGCCAGCAGCTCCCGGGACAGGGGGTATTCACCCCTCCACTTT
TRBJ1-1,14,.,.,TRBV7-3,CASSLGADNTEAFF,TGTGCCAGCAGCTTAGGGGCAGATAACACTGAAGCTTTCTTT
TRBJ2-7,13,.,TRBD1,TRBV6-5,CASSPGQPYEQYF,TGTGCCAGCAGCCCGGGACAGCCCTACGAGCAGTACTTC
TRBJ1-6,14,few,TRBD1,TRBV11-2,CASSLPGGYSPLHF,TGTGCCAGCAGCTTACCAGGGGGATACTCACCCCTCCACTTT
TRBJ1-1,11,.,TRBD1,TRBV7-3,CASSSGGEAFF,TGTGCCAGCAGCTCAGGGGGTGAAGCTTTCTTT
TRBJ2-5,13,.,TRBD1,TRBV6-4,CASSEDRGTTQYF,TGTGCCAGCAGTGAGGACAGGGGAACTACCCAGTACTTC
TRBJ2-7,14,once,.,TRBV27,CASSTQGKAYEQYF,TGTGCCAGCAGTACCCAGGGGAAGGCCTACGAGCAGTACTTC
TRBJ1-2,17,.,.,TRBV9,CASSGRRSGGRGYGYTF,TGTGCCAGCAGCGGACGCCGCTCGGGGGGGCGCGGGTATGGCTACACCTTC
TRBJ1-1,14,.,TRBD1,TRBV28,CASSFDRVNTEAFF,TGTGCCAGCAGTTTTGACAGGGTGAACACTGAAGCTTTCTTT
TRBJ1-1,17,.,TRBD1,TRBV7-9,CASSPKTGPWGDTEAFF,TGTGCCAGCAGCCCAAAGACAGGGCCGTGGGGGGACACTGAAGCTTTCTTT
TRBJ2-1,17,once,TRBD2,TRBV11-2,CASSLNGLQRGYNEQFF,TGTGCCAGCAGCTTAAACGGGCTGCAGCGGGGGTACAATGAGCAGTTCTTC
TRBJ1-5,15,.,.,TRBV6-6,CASSYPGDSNQPQHF,TGTGCCAGCAGTTACCCAGGCGATAGCAATCAGCCCCAGCATTTT
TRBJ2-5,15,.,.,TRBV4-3,CASSQDYQAGETQYF,TGCGCCAGTAGCCAAGACTATCAGGCTGGGGAGACCCAGTACTTC
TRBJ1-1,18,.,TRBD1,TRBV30,CAWSVLLGRGRMNTEAFF,TGTGCCTGGAGTGTACTTCTGGGCAGGGGGCGAATGAACACTGAAGCTTTCTTT
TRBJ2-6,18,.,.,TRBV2,CASSEVVWGRSGANVLTF,TGTGCCAGCAGTGAAGTCGTTTGGGGGAGGAGTGGGGCCAACGTCCTGACTTTC
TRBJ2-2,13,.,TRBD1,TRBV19,CASRDRGPGELFF,TGTGCCAGTAGGGACAGGGGGCCCGGGGAGCTGTTTTTT
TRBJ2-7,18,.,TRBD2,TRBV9,CASSSSKGASGGTYEQYF,TGTGCCAGCTCTTCCTCTAAGGGGGCTAGCGGGGGTACCTACGAGCAGTACTTC
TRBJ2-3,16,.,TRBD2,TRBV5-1,CASSFRGSGSSDTQYF,TGCGCCAGCAGCTTCAGGGGTAGCGGGAGTTCAGATACGCAGTATTTT
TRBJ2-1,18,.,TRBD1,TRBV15,CATSRDWRPGQGNNEQFF,TGTGCCACCAGCAGAGATTGGAGACCGGGACAGGGCAACAATGAGCAGTTCTTC
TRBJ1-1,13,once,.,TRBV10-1,CASSDYLNTEAFF,TGCGCCAGCAGTGACTATCTGAACACTGAAGCTTTCTTT
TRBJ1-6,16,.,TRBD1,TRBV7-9,CASSGLLDRGNSPLHF,TGTGCCAGCAGCGGACTACTAGACAGGGGTAATTCACCCCTCCACTTT
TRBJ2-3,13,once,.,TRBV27,CASTTPGWDTQYF,TGTGCCAGCACAACTCCGGGTTGGGATACGCAGTATTTT
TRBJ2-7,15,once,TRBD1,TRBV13,CASSLGTGYAYEQYF,TGTGCCAGCAGTCTAGGGACAGGGTACGCCTACGAGCAGTACTTC
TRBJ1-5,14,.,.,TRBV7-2,CASSLGPGNQPQHF,TGTGCCAGCAGCTTAGGGCCGGGGAATCAGCCCCAGCATTTT
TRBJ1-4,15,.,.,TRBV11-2,CASSLTGILGEKLFF,TGTGCCAGCAGCTTAACAGGGATTTTGGGTGAAAAACTGTTTTTT
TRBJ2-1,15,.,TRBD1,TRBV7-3,CASSTRQGMNNEQFF,TGTGCCAGCAGCACTCGACAGGGGATGAACAATGAGCAGTTCTTC
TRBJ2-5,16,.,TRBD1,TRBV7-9,CASSLKMTGWRETQYF,TGTGCCAGCAGCCTTAAGATGACAGGGTGGCGGGAGACCCAGTACTTC
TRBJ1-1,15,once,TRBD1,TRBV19,CASSINRGRDTEAFF,TGTGCCAGTAGTATAAACAGGGGGCGCGACACTGAAGCTTTCTTT
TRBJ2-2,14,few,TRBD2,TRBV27,CASSKREGPGELFF,TGTGCCAGCAGTAAGCGGGAGGGCCCCGGGGAGCTGTTTTTT
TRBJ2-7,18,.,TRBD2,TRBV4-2,CASSQGRLAGGIGGEQYF,TGTGCCAGCAGCCAGGGACGACTAGCGGGAGGGATCGGGGGCGAGCAGTACTTC
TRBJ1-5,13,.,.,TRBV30,CAWSLGDQQPQHF,TGTGCCTGGAGCCTAGGGGATCAACAGCCCCAGCATTTT
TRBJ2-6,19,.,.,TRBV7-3,CASSSTGAGFYPGANVLTF,TGTGCCAGCAGCTCCACCGGAGCAGGGTTCTACCCTGGGGCCAACGTCCTGACTTTC
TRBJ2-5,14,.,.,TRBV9,CASSVGSGKETQYF,TGTGCCAGCAGCGTAGGGAGCGGTAAAGAGACCCAGTACTTC
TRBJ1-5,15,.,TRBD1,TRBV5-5,CASSLYRGSNQPQHF,TGTGCCAGCAGCTTGTACAGGGGTAGCAATCAGCCCCAGCATTTT
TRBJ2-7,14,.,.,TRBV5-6,CASSPAGLVYEQYF,TGTGCCAGCAGCCCCGCCGGGTTAGTCTACGAGCAGTACTTC
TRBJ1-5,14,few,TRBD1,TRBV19,CASTGTGGNQPQHF,TGTGCCAGTACGGGGACAGGGGGCAATCAGCCCCAGCATTTT
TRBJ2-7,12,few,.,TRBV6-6,CASRWDNYEQYF,TGTGCCAGCAGGTGGGACAACTACGAGCAGTACTTC
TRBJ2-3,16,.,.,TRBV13,CASSLFAGPMADTQYF,TGTGCCAGCAGCCTCTTCGCGGGACCCATGGCAGATACGCAGTATTTT
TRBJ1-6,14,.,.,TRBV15,CATSRVQLNSPLHF,TGTGCCACCAGCAGAGTACAGTTAAATTCACCCCTCCACTTT
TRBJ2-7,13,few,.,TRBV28,CASSTGRNYEQYF,TGTGCCAGCAGTACAGGACGTAACTACGAGCAGTACTTC
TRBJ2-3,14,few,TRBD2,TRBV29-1,CSADKTRGGDTQYF,TGCAGCGCCGACAAGACTCGGGGGGGGGATACGCAGTATTTT
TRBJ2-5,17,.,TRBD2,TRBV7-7,CASSLGGTSGSQETQYF,TGTGCTAGCAGCTTAGGCGGGACTAGCGGGAGCCAAGAGACCCAGTACTTC
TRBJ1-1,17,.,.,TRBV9,CASSPHYIATMNTEAFF,TGTGCCAGCAGCCCCCACTACATAGCAACAATGAACACTGAAGCTTTCTTT
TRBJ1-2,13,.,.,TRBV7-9,CASSSGDNYGYTF,TGTGCCAGCAGCTCGGGGGATAACTATGGCTACACCTTC
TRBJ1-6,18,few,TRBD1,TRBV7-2,CASRSSGQGSSYNSPLHF,TGTGCCAGCAGATCTTCGGGACAGGGGAGCTCCTATAATTCACCCCTCCACTTT
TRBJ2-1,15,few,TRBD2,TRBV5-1,CASSPTSGGAYEQFF,TGCGCCAGCAGCCCCACTAGCGGGGGGGCCTATGAGCAGTTCTTC
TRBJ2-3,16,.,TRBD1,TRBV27,CASSPQDRPSTDTQYF,TGTGCCAGCAGTCCGCAGGACAGGCCGAGCACAGATACGCAGTATTTT